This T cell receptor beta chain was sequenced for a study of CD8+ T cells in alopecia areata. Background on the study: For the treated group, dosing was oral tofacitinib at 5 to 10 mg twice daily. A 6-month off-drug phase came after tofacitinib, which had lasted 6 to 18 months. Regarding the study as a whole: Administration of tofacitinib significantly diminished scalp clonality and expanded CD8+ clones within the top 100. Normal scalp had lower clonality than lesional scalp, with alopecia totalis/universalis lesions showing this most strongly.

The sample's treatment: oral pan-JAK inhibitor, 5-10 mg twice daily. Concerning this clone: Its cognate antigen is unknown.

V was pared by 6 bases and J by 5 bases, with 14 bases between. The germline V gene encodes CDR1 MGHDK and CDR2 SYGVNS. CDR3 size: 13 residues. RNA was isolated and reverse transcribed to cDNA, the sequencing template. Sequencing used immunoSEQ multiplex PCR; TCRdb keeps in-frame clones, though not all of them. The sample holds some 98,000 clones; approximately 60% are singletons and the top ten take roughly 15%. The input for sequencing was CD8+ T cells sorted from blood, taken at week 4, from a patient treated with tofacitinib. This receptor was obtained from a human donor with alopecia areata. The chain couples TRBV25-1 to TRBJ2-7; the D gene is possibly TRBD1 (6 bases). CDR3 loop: CASSSNRDHEQYF. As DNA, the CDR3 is TGTGCCAGCAGCTCGAACAGGGATCACGAGCAGTACTTC.